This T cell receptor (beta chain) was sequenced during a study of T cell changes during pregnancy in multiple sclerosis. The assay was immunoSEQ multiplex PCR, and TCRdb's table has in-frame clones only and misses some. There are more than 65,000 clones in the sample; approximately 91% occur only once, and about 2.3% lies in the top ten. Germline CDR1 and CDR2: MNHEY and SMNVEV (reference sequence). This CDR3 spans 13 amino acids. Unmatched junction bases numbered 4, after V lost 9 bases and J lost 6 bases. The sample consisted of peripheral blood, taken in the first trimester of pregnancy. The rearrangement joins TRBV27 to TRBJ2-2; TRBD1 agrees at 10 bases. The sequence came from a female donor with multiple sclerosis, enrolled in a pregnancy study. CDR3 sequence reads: CASSTGGPGELFF. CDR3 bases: TGTGCCAGTTCGACAGGGGGCCCCGGGGAGCTGTTTTTT.